These T cell receptor beta chains were read from a single sample in a study of beta chain features in type 1 diabetes. Clones were read by immunoSEQ multiplex PCR, and TCRdb kept only the in-frame ones, dropping some. The sample lists hundreds of thousands of clones, about 29% occurring once. Sequencing was performed on naive CD4+ T cells from blood. Source of these receptors: a man aged 18 to 30 in good health. Both conserved end residues are part of each CDR3. Fields, in order: J gene, D gene, clone size, V gene, CDR3 protein, CDR3 DNA. D genes are given only for firm matches. Clone size is shown for a subset of rows, as once, few, many or a class of expanded clone.

J gene: TRBJ2-7
D gene: TRBD2
clone size: few
V gene: TRBV2
CDR3 protein: CASSSPLTSAAPYVQYF
CDR3 DNA: TGTGCCAGCAGTTCTCCTCTTACTAGCGCTGCGCCCTACGTGCAGTACTTC

J gene: TRBJ2-5
D gene: .
clone size: few
V gene: TRBV5-1
CDR3 protein: CARKEETQYF
CDR3 DNA: TGCGCCAGAAAAGAAGAGACCCAGTACTTC

J gene: TRBJ1-4
D gene: .
clone size: .
V gene: TRBV4-1
CDR3 protein: CASSQESGALPEKLFF
CDR3 DNA: TGCGCCAGCAGCCAAGAGAGCGGGGCGCTCCCTGAAAAACTGTTTTTT

J gene: TRBJ2-1
D gene: TRBD1
clone size: few
V gene: TRBV4-3
CDR3 protein: CASSRQGATSSYNEQFF
CDR3 DNA: TGCGCCAGCAGCCGACAGGGGGCCACGAGCTCCTACAATGAGCAGTTCTTC

J gene: TRBJ2-3
D gene: .
clone size: few
V gene: TRBV5-1
CDR3 protein: CASSGTYWSTDTQYF
CDR3 DNA: TGCGCCAGCAGCGGGACATACTGGTCCACAGATACGCAGTATTTT

J gene: TRBJ2-5
D gene: .
clone size: .
V gene: TRBV2
CDR3 protein: CASSEGRTPGETQYF
CDR3 DNA: TGTGCCAGCAGTGAGGGTAGAACTCCCGGGGAGACCCAGTACTTC

J gene: TRBJ1-5
D gene: .
clone size: .
V gene: TRBV29-1
CDR3 protein: CSVELGGDSNQPQHF
CDR3 DNA: TGCAGCGTTGAATTAGGAGGGGATAGCAATCAGCCCCAGCATTTT

J gene: TRBJ2-6
D gene: TRBD1
clone size: .
V gene: TRBV18
CDR3 protein: CASSPLTGISGSGANVLTF
CDR3 DNA: TGTGCCAGCTCACCGCTGACAGGGATTTCTGGCTCTGGGGCCAACGTCCTGACTTTC

J gene: TRBJ2-2
D gene: .
clone size: .
V gene: TRBV7-9
CDR3 protein: CASSSGAGELFF
CDR3 DNA: TGTGCCAGCAGCTCCGGGGCCGGGGAGCTGTTTTTT

J gene: TRBJ2-7
D gene: TRBD2
clone size: few
V gene: TRBV7-9
CDR3 protein: CASSHRDYYSYEQYF
CDR3 DNA: TGTGCCAGCAGCCACCGGGACTATTATTCCTACGAGCAGTACTTC

J gene: TRBJ1-2
D gene: .
clone size: .
V gene: TRBV4-3
CDR3 protein: CASSQDGTSYGYTF
CDR3 DNA: TGCGCCAGCAGCCAAGACGGGACTTCCTATGGCTACACCTTC

J gene: TRBJ2-7
D gene: .
clone size: .
V gene: TRBV30
CDR3 protein: CACDSYEQYF
CDR3 DNA: TGTGCCTGCGACTCCTACGAGCAGTACTTC

J gene: TRBJ2-7
D gene: .
clone size: .
V gene: TRBV21-1
CDR3 protein: CASRAEPYEQYF
CDR3 DNA: TGTGCCAGCAGGGCAGAACCATACGAGCAGTACTTC

J gene: TRBJ2-3
D gene: .
clone size: .
V gene: TRBV11-2
CDR3 protein: CASSPVDTQYF
CDR3 DNA: TGTGCCAGCAGCCCTGTGGATACGCAGTATTTT

J gene: TRBJ2-7
D gene: .
clone size: .
V gene: TRBV5-1
CDR3 protein: CASSFRAHEQYF
CDR3 DNA: TGCGCCAGCAGCTTTAGGGCCCACGAGCAGTACTTC

J gene: TRBJ2-3
D gene: .
clone size: .
V gene: TRBV5-1
CDR3 protein: CASSLVPETLDTQYF
CDR3 DNA: TGCGCCAGCAGCTTGGTTCCAGAAACTCTTGATACGCAGTATTTT

J gene: TRBJ2-5
D gene: TRBD1
clone size: .
V gene: TRBV4-2
CDR3 protein: CASSPRTGGQETQYF
CDR3 DNA: TGTGCCAGCAGCCCCCGGACAGGGGGGCAAGAGACCCAGTACTTC

J gene: TRBJ1-2
D gene: .
clone size: few
V gene: TRBV7-2
CDR3 protein: CASSLVTTGYTF
CDR3 DNA: TGTGCCAGCAGCTTAGTGACTACTGGCTACACCTTC

J gene: TRBJ2-5
D gene: .
clone size: .
V gene: TRBV27
CDR3 protein: CASSLSGLLYQETQYF
CDR3 DNA: TGTGCCAGCAGTTTGAGCGGACTACTGTACCAAGAGACCCAGTACTTC

J gene: TRBJ1-5
D gene: TRBD1
clone size: few
V gene: TRBV30
CDR3 protein: CAWSGQGYSNQPQHF
CDR3 DNA: TGTGCCTGGAGTGGACAGGGTTATAGCAATCAGCCCCAGCATTTT

J gene: TRBJ1-1
D gene: TRBD1
clone size: few
V gene: TRBV2
CDR3 protein: CASRGQGTTEAFF
CDR3 DNA: TGTGCCAGCAGGGGACAGGGAACAACTGAAGCTTTCTTT

J gene: TRBJ2-1
D gene: TRBD2
clone size: few
V gene: TRBV29-1
CDR3 protein: CSALAAHNEQFF
CDR3 DNA: TGCAGCGCACTAGCGGCTCACAATGAGCAGTTCTTC

J gene: TRBJ1-1
D gene: .
clone size: few
V gene: TRBV30
CDR3 protein: CAWRGMGYTEAFF
CDR3 DNA: TGTGCCTGGCGAGGGATGGGGTACACTGAAGCTTTCTTT

J gene: TRBJ2-2
D gene: .
clone size: few
V gene: TRBV7-2
CDR3 protein: CASSPSQGSGELFF
CDR3 DNA: TGTGCCAGCAGCCCGAGTCAGGGGTCCGGGGAGCTGTTTTTT

J gene: TRBJ2-1
D gene: TRBD2
clone size: few
V gene: TRBV9
CDR3 protein: CASSAKGSGTSGYNEQFF
CDR3 DNA: TGTGCCAGCAGCGCAAAGGGATCCGGGACTAGCGGGTACAATGAGCAGTTCTTC

J gene: TRBJ2-5
D gene: .
clone size: .
V gene: TRBV1
CDR3 protein: CTSSQVKGSGTQYF
CDR3 DNA: TGCACCAGCAGCCAAGTAAAGGGATCGGGTACCCAGTACTTC

J gene: TRBJ2-1
D gene: TRBD2
clone size: .
V gene: TRBV9
CDR3 protein: CASSARLAGQEQFF
CDR3 DNA: TGTGCCAGCAGTGCCAGACTAGCGGGACAGGAGCAGTTCTTC

J gene: TRBJ1-2
D gene: .
clone size: .
V gene: TRBV19
CDR3 protein: CASRNSALRYGYTF
CDR3 DNA: TGTGCCAGTAGAAACAGCGCCCTGCGCTATGGCTACACCTTC

J gene: TRBJ1-1
D gene: .
clone size: .
V gene: TRBV29-1
CDR3 protein: CSVEAGGLSTEAFF
CDR3 DNA: TGCAGCGTTGAAGCGGGCGGGCTCTCAACTGAAGCTTTCTTT

J gene: TRBJ2-2
D gene: .
clone size: .
V gene: TRBV5-1
CDR3 protein: CASSQGPINTGELFF
CDR3 DNA: TGCGCCAGCAGCCAGGGGCCGATTAATACCGGGGAGCTGTTTTTT

J gene: TRBJ2-1
D gene: .
clone size: once
V gene: TRBV4-3
CDR3 protein: CASSRTDGDNEQFF
CDR3 DNA: TGCGCCAGCAGCCGGACAGACGGCGACAATGAGCAGTTCTTC

J gene: TRBJ2-2
D gene: .
clone size: few
V gene: TRBV18
CDR3 protein: CASSPGLGNTGELFF
CDR3 DNA: TGTGCCAGCTCACCAGGGCTTGGGAACACCGGGGAGCTGTTTTTT

J gene: TRBJ1-1
D gene: TRBD1
clone size: .
V gene: TRBV28
CDR3 protein: CASRPGQGYTEAFF
CDR3 DNA: TGTGCCAGCAGACCTGGACAGGGATACACTGAAGCTTTCTTT

J gene: TRBJ2-2
D gene: .
clone size: few
V gene: TRBV30
CDR3 protein: CAWSVVHIGTGELFF
CDR3 DNA: TGTGCCTGGAGTGTGGTACACATCGGAACCGGGGAGCTGTTTTTT

J gene: TRBJ2-5
D gene: TRBD2
clone size: few
V gene: TRBV30
CDR3 protein: CAWKKLAGETQYF
CDR3 DNA: TGTGCCTGGAAGAAACTAGCGGGCGAGACCCAGTACTTC

J gene: TRBJ2-3
D gene: .
clone size: .
V gene: TRBV30
CDR3 protein: CAWREAGTDTQYF
CDR3 DNA: TGTGCCTGGAGAGAAGCGGGCACAGATACGCAGTATTTT

J gene: TRBJ1-2
D gene: .
clone size: few
V gene: TRBV5-1
CDR3 protein: CASTLLDGTYGYTF
CDR3 DNA: TGCGCCAGCACCCTTCTGGACGGCACCTATGGCTACACCTTC

J gene: TRBJ1-2
D gene: .
clone size: .
V gene: TRBV15
CDR3 protein: CATSRDPGGSNYGYTF
CDR3 DNA: TGTGCCACCAGCAGAGACCCGGGGGGATCTAACTATGGCTACACCTTC

J gene: TRBJ2-3
D gene: .
clone size: .
V gene: TRBV27
CDR3 protein: CASRASSTDTQYF
CDR3 DNA: TGTGCCAGCAGGGCGTCTAGCACAGATACGCAGTATTTT

J gene: TRBJ2-2
D gene: .
clone size: .
V gene: TRBV30
CDR3 protein: CAWKQIPNTGELFF
CDR3 DNA: TGTGCCTGGAAACAGATACCGAACACCGGGGAGCTGTTTTTT

J gene: TRBJ1-5
D gene: TRBD1
clone size: once
V gene: TRBV28
CDR3 protein: CASSLQGARQPQHF
CDR3 DNA: TGTGCCAGCAGTTTACAGGGGGCACGTCAGCCCCAGCATTTT